One sample yielded the 9 T cell receptor beta chains listed below, sequenced in a study of regulatory T cells in long-lasting Graves disease. Building of the TCR beta libraries involved iRepertoire HTBI primers and Arm-PCR of CDR3 regions. TCRdb processed the multiplex PCR reads anew with MiXCR; each CDR3 protein has one entry. Altogether roughly 500,000 distinct CDR3 sequences are present, around a fifth being singletons, with the ten largest covering less than 9%. Specified time point: persistent/refractory GD, antithyroid drugs over 5 years with positive TRAb. RNA extracted from PBMCs served as the sequencing template. Sequences were derived from peripheral blood mononuclear cells (PBMCs), sampled when the disease was refractory, from a patient treated with antithyroid drugs. These receptors came from a female donor with Graves disease.

This clonotype was picked up many times. The rearrangement joins TRBV7-2 to TRBJ2-5, with 11 positions matching TRBD2. Germline V lookup: CDR1 SGHTA, CDR2 FQGNSA. CDR3 length: 14 amino acids. The ends lost 5 bases at V and 2 bases at J; junction bases unmatched: 1. The CDR3 here is CASSTSGGQETQYF. CDR3 bases: TGTGCCAGCAGCACTAGCGGGGGTCAAGAGACCCAGTACTTC.

The sample holds many counts of this clonotype. The J gene is TRBJ1-6, the V gene TRBV28, with D unclear. From germline, CDR1 is MDHEN and CDR2 SYDVKM. Trimming shortened V by 4 bases and J by 9 bases, and 16 bases separated the two germline ends. The CDR3 extends over 15 amino acids. The CDR3 sequence: CASSSLPAHGSPLHF. The CDR3 DNA reads TGTGCCAGCAGTTCCCTTCCGGCGCATGGTTCACCCCTCCACTTT.

This chain links TRBV3-1 with TRBJ2-4, with 9 bases lining up with TRBD1. The V gene's germline CDR1 is LGHDT and CDR2 YNNKEL (reference sequence). Germline trimming cut 2 bases from V and 3 bases from J; bases unmatched to any gene: 5. The CDR3 is 16 residues long. The CDR3 region is CASSQSWTGVKNIQYF. The CDR3 nucleotides read TGTGCCAGCAGCCAATCCTGGACAGGGGTCAAAAACATTCAGTACTTC.

This clonotype was picked up a small number of times. The chain has TRBV20-1 and TRBJ2-7; 8 bases map to TRBD1. The germline V gene encodes CDR1 DFQATT and CDR2 SNEGSKA (reference sequence). The CDR3 totals 15 residues. Trimming at V came to 1 base and at J to 0 bases, leaving 5 bases not matched to a gene. The CDR3 DNA sequence: TGCAGTGCTAGAGGTGGACAGGGACCCTCCTACGAGCAGTACTTC. This sequence encodes CSARGGQGPSYEQYF.

Regarding this clonotype: Possible read error: a much larger clone is one base away. The CDR3 sequence: CANSLNTLYEETQYF. CDR3 bases: TGTGCCAACAGTTTAAACACCTTATACGAAGAGACCCAGTACTTC. The genes are TRBV28 and TRBJ2-5, with no clear D. Germline V gene sequence: CDR1 MDHEN, CDR2 SYDVKM. The CDR3 has 15 residues.

V is TRBV10-1 and J is TRBJ1-5; a possible D gene is TRBD1 (6 bases). CDR3 length: 15 residues. Germline V CDR1 and CDR2: WNHNN, SYGVQD (reference sequence). V dropped 4 bases and J dropped 4 bases, with 14 bases sitting between them. The CDR3 spells CASSVTGTQNQPQHF. CDR3 coding DNA: TGCGCCAGCAGTGTAACCGGGACACAAAATCAGCCCCAGCATTTT.

This clonotype was found once. J is TRBJ2-3 and V is TRBV20-1; 10 bases agree with TRBD2. In germline, CDR1 is DFQATT, CDR2 SNEGSKA (reference sequence). Trimming took 2 bases from V and 2 from J; bases not matched to a gene: 4. This CDR3 is built from 15 residues. CDR3 amino acids: CSARPLAGDTDTQYF. The CDR3 region has the DNA TGCAGTGCTAGACCCCTAGCGGGGGACACAGATACGCAGTATTTT.

The chain carries TRBV28 and TRBJ1-1; 7 bases agree with TRBD1. J was trimmed by 1 base and V by 5 bases; bases with no gene match: 7. The CDR3 extends over 15 amino acids. Per germline, CDR1 MDHEN and CDR2 SYDVKM. Here the CDR3 DNA reads TGTGCCAGCAGTCCCTATCGACAGGGGAACACTGAAGCTTTCTTT. Translated, it gives CASSPYRQGNTEAFF.

This clonotype occurred many times. The J gene is TRBJ2-2, the V gene TRBV20-1, with unresolved D. This CDR3 spans 14 amino acids. CDR1 is DFQATT and CDR2 is SNEGSKA in the germline V gene (reference sequence). The germline V and J ends were trimmed by 3 bases and 0 bases, with 8 bases remaining between them. CDR3 sequence reads: CSARPNPNTGELFF. The CDR3 DNA sequence: TGCAGTGCTAGGCCTAACCCGAACACCGGGGAGCTGTTTTTT.